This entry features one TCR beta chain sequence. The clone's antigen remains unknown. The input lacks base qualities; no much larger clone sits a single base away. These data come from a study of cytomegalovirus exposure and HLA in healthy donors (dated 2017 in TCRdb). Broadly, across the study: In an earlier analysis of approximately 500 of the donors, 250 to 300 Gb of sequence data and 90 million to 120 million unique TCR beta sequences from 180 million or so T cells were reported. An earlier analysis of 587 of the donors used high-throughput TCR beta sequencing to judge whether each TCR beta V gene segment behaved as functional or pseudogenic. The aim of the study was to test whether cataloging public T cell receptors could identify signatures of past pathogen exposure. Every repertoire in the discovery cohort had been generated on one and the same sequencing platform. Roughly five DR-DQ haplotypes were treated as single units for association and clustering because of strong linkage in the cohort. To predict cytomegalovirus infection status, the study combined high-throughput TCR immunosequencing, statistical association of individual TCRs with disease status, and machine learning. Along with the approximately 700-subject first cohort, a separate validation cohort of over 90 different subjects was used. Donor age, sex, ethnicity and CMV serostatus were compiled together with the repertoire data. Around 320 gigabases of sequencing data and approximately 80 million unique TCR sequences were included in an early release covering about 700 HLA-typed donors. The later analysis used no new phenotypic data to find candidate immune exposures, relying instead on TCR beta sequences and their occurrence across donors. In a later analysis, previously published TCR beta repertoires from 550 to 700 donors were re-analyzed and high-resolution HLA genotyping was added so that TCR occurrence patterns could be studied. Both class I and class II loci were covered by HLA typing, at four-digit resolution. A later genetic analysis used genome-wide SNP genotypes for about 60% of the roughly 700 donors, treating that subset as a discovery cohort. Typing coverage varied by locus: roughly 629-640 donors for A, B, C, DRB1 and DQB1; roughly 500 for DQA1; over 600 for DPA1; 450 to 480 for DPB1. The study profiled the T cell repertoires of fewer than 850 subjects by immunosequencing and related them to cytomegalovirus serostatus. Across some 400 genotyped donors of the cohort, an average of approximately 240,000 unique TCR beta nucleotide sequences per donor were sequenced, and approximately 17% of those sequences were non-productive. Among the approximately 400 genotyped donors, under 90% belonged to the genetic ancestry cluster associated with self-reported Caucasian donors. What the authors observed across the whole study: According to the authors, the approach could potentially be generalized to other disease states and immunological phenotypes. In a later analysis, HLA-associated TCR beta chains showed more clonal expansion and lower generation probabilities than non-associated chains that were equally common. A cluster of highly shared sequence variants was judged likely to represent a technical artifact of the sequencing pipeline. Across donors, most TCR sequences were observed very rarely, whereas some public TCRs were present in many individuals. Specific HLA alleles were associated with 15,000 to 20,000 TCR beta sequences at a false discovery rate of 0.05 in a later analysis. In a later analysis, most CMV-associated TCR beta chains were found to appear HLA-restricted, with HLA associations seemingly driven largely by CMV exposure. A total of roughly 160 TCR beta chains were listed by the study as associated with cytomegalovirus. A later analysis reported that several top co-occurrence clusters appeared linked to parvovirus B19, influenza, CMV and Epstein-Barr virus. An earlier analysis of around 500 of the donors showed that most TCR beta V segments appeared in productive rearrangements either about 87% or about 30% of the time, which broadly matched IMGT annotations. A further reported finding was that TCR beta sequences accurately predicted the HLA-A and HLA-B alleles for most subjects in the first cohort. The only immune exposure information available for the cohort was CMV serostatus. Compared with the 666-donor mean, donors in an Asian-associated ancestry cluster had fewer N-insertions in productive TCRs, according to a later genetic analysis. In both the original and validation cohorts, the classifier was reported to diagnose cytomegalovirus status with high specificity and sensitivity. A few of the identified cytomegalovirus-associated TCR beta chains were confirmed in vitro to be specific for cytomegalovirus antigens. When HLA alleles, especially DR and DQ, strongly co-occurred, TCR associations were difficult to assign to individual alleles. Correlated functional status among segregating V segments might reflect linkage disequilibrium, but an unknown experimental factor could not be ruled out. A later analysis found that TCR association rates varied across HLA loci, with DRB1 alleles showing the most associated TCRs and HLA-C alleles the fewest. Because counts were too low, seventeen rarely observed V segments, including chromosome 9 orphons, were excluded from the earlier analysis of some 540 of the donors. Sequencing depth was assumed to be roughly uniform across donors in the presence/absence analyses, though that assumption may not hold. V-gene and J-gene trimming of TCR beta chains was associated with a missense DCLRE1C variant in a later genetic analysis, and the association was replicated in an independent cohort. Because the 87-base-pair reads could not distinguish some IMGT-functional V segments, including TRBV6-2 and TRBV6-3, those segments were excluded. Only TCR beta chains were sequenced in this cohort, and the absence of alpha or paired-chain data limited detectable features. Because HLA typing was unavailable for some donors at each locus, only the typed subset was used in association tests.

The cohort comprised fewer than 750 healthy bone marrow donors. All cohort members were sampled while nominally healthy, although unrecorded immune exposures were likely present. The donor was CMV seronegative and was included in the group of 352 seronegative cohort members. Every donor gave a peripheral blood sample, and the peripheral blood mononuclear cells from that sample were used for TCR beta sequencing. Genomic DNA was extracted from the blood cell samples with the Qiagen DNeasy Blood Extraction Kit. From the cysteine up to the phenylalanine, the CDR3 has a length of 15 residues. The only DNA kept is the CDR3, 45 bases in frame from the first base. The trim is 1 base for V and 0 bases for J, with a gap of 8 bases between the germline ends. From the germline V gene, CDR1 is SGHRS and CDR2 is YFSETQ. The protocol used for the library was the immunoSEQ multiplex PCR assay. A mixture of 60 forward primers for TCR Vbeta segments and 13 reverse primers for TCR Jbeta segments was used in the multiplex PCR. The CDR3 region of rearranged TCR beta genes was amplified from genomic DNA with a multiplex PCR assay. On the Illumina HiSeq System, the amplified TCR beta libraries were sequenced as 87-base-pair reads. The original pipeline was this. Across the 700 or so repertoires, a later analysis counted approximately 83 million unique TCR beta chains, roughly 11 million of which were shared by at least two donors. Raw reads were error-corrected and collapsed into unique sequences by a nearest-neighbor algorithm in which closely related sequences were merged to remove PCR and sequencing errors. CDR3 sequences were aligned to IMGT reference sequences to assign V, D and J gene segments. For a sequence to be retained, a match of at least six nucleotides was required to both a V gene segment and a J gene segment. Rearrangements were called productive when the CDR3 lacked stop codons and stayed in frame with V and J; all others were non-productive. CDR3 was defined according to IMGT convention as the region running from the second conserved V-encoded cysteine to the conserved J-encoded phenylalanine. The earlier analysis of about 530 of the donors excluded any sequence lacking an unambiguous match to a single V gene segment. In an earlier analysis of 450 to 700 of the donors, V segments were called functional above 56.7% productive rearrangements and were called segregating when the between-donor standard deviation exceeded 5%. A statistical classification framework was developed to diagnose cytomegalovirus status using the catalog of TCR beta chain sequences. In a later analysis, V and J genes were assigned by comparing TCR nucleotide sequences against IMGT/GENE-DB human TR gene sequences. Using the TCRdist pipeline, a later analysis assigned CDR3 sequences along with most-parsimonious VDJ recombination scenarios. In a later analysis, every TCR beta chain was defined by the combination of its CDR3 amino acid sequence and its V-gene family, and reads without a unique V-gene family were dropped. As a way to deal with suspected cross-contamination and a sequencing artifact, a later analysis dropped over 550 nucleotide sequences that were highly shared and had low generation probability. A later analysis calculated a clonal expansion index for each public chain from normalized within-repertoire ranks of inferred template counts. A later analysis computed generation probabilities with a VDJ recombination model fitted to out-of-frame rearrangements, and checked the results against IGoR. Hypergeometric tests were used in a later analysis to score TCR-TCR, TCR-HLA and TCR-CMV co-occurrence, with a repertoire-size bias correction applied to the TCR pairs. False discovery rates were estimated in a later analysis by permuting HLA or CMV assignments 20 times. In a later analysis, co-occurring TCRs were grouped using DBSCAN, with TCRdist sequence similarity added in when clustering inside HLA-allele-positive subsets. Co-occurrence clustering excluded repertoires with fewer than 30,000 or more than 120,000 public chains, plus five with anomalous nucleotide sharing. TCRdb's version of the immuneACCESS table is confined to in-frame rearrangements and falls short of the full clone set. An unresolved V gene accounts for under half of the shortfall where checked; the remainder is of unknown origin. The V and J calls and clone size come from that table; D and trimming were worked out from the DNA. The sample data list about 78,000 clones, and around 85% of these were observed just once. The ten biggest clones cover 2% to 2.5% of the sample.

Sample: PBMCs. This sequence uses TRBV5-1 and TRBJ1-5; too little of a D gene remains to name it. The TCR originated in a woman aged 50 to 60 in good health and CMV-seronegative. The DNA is TGCGCCAGCAGCTTGTACGCCGGTAGCAATCAGCCCCAGCATTTT. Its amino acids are CASSLYAGSNQPQHF.